Sequencing of this T cell receptor beta chain was carried out in a study of Graves' ophthalmopathy and Graves' hyperthyroidism. Study-level results: A model of 13 signatures distinguished ophthalmopathy from stable hyperthyroidism at around 90% sensitivity and 81.08% specificity. The majority of expanded thyroid clonotypes above 0.001 frequency also occurred in blood.

Trimming removed 5 bases at V and 4 bases at J, with 14 bases between. Germline V gene sequence: CDR1 SGHAT, CDR2 FQNNGV. This CDR3 is 15 amino acids long. The authors amplified TCR beta CDR3 regions, and they did so from RNA transcripts for repertoire sequencing. After a first-round RT-PCR with HTBI primers, a second-round multiplex PCR was run. TCRdb itself ran the multiplex PCR reads through MiXCR, one entry per CDR3 protein. This table has over a million distinct CDR3 sequences, about 38% appearing once. At least ten counts were recorded for this clonotype. The target antigen is unknown. This sequence originates from an adult man with Graves' hyperthyroidism. The specimen sequenced was peripheral blood or thyroid tissue (not recorded which). The rearrangement joins TRBV11-2 to TRBJ2-2, with D hard to call. This CDR3 is CASSQDRGLTGELFF. The CDR3 coding sequence is TGTGCCAGCAGCCAAGACCGAGGCCTCACCGGGGAGCTGTTTTTT.